This note documents a single T cell receptor (beta chain) sequence. Its antigen is as yet unknown. Assay used: immunoSEQ multiplex PCR; TCRdb lists only in-frame clones, some missing. The sample lists 9,500 to 13,000 clones; about 82% were seen once. This sample is part of a study of OX40 agonist ivuxolimab in advanced cancers. The wider study: At 0.01 to 10 mg/kg, ivuxolimab was administered intravenously to patients every 2 weeks.

Overall study results and limits: Partial responders at 0.1-3.0 mg/kg showed near-lowest clonal expansion. Fewer expanded clones were found on average in CD4+ than in CD8+ T cells.

This CDR3 is 14 amino acids long. Germline CDR1 reads SGHAT; CDR2 reads FQNNGV. V was pared by 5 bases and J by 4 bases, with 15 bases between. This sample comprised CD4+ or CD8+ T cells sorted from blood, obtained in a trial of the OX40 agonist ivuxolimab. This sequence originates from an adult with an advanced solid tumor such as melanoma, head and neck, liver or kidney cancer. The chain carries TRBV11-2 and TRBJ2-7, with a weak D call TRBD1 (5 bases). The chain's CDR3 is CASSPRVGVYEQYF. The CDR3 DNA sequence: TGTGCCAGCAGCCCTAGGGTAGGGGTTTACGAGCAGTACTTC.